This is a list of T cell receptor beta chains from one sample in a study of memory B cells and T cells in multiple sclerosis. These TCRs are of unknown antigen specificity. Some clones are missing from TCRdb's copy, which holds only in-frame ones; the method was immunoSEQ multiplex PCR. The data contain 46,000 or so clones, approximately 80% of them singletons. Sequenced sample: PBMCs from blood kept in culture. These receptors originate from a human donor with multiple sclerosis. CDR3s include the opening cysteine and the closing phenylalanine or tryptophan. A D gene is named only where the DNA matches it firmly. Clone size is stated in some rows and not others, as once, few, many or a class when expanded.

d_gene: NA; v_gene: TRBV7-6; len: 14; j_gene: TRBJ2-3; abundance: once; CDR3nt: TGTGCCAGCAGCTCGCCCTTTAGCACAGATACGCAGTATTTT; CDR3aa: CASSSPFSTDTQYF
d_gene: TRBD1; v_gene: TRBV6-5; len: 14; j_gene: TRBJ1-5; abundance: NA; CDR3nt: TGTGCCAGCAGTTTCACGACAGGGAATGCGCCCCAGCATTTT; CDR3aa: CASSFTTGNAPQHF
d_gene: NA; v_gene: TRBV14; len: 17; j_gene: TRBJ1-5; abundance: NA; CDR3nt: TGTGCCAGCAGCCAAACAGGGTCCCGTACGTACAATCAGCCCCAGCATTTT; CDR3aa: CASSQTGSRTYNQPQHF
d_gene: NA; v_gene: TRBV19; len: 15; j_gene: TRBJ1-5; abundance: NA; CDR3nt: TGTGCCAGTAGTATCCGGACAGATAGCAATCAGCCCCAGCATTTT; CDR3aa: CASSIRTDSNQPQHF
d_gene: TRBD1; v_gene: TRBV6-5; len: 13; j_gene: TRBJ1-4; abundance: NA; CDR3nt: TGTGCCAGCAGCGACAGGGGGCGAGAAAAACTGTTTTTT; CDR3aa: CASSDRGREKLFF
d_gene: NA; v_gene: TRBV5-8; len: 14; j_gene: TRBJ1-1; abundance: once; CDR3nt: TGTGCCAGCAGCAACAGGGATCGGAACACTGAAGCTTTCTTT; CDR3aa: CASSNRDRNTEAFF
d_gene: NA; v_gene: TRBV19; len: 14; j_gene: TRBJ1-5; abundance: NA; CDR3nt: TGTGCCAGTAGTATGGGGATTAGCAATCAGCCCCAGCATTTT; CDR3aa: CASSMGISNQPQHF
d_gene: TRBD1; v_gene: TRBV29-1; len: 13; j_gene: TRBJ1-1; abundance: once; CDR3nt: TGCGCCTCCTTTCAACCGGGACAGGGATTGCCTTTCTTT; CDR3aa: CASFQPGQGLPFF
d_gene: TRBD1; v_gene: TRBV5-8; len: 17; j_gene: TRBJ1-6; abundance: NA; CDR3nt: TGTGCCAGCAGCTTGCTCCGACAGGGGGCGAATAATTCACCCCTCCACTTT; CDR3aa: CASSLLRQGANNSPLHF
d_gene: NA; v_gene: TRBV7-6; len: 14; j_gene: TRBJ2-3; abundance: NA; CDR3nt: TGTGCCAGCAGCTTAACGCCAGGGGTGGATACGCAGTATTTT; CDR3aa: CASSLTPGVDTQYF
d_gene: NA; v_gene: TRBV5-1; len: 14; j_gene: TRBJ1-5; abundance: NA; CDR3nt: TGCGCCAGCAGCAAAACGGGACCCAATCAGCCCCAGCATTTT; CDR3aa: CASSKTGPNQPQHF
d_gene: NA; v_gene: TRBV2; len: 17; j_gene: TRBJ2-7; abundance: NA; CDR3nt: TGTGCCAGCAGGCCCAAAATGGGGGGTGGCACCCCCTACGAGCAGTACTTC; CDR3aa: CASRPKMGGGTPYEQYF
d_gene: TRBD2; v_gene: TRBV29-1; len: 12; j_gene: TRBJ2-7; abundance: NA; CDR3nt: TGCAGCGCCGAAATGGCGGGGGAAGAGCAGTACTTC; CDR3aa: CSAEMAGEEQYF
d_gene: NA; v_gene: TRBV6-6; len: 14; j_gene: TRBJ1-4; abundance: NA; CDR3nt: TGTGCCAGCAGTTTATTGGGGGCGAAGGAAAAACTGTTTTTT; CDR3aa: CASSLLGAKEKLFF
d_gene: NA; v_gene: TRBV20-1; len: 11; j_gene: TRBJ1-2; abundance: NA; CDR3nt: TGCAGTGCTTACGGGGGGGGCGGCTACACCTTC; CDR3aa: CSAYGGGGYTF
d_gene: NA; v_gene: TRBV7-9; len: 12; j_gene: TRBJ2-7; abundance: few; CDR3nt: TGTGCCAGCAGCTTATCAGGCTACGAGCAGTACTTC; CDR3aa: CASSLSGYEQYF
d_gene: TRBD2; v_gene: TRBV5-1; len: 17; j_gene: TRBJ2-3; abundance: NA; CDR3nt: TGCGCCAGCAGCTTGTTCGGGGGGAGAGCTAGCACAGATACGCAGTATTTT; CDR3aa: CASSLFGGRASTDTQYF
d_gene: TRBD1; v_gene: TRBV6-1; len: 15; j_gene: TRBJ2-7; abundance: NA; CDR3nt: TGTGCCAGCATGATAGGGACAGGGGTTTTCCACGAGCAGTACTTC; CDR3aa: CASMIGTGVFHEQYF
d_gene: NA; v_gene: TRBV29-1; len: 13; j_gene: TRBJ1-1; abundance: once; CDR3nt: TGCAGCGTTAGCGACAGGAGAAACACTGAAGCTTTCTTT; CDR3aa: CSVSDRRNTEAFF
d_gene: TRBD1; v_gene: TRBV10-1; len: 13; j_gene: TRBJ1-2; abundance: NA; CDR3nt: TGCGCCAGCAGCTATACAGGGGGCCATGGCTACACCTTC; CDR3aa: CASSYTGGHGYTF
d_gene: NA; v_gene: TRBV9; len: 14; j_gene: TRBJ2-7; abundance: NA; CDR3nt: TGTGCCAGCAGCGTAATGGGGACCCCTTACGAGCAGTACTTC; CDR3aa: CASSVMGTPYEQYF
d_gene: NA; v_gene: TRBV5-6; len: 16; j_gene: TRBJ1-6; abundance: few; CDR3nt: TGTGCCAGCAGCTTGGGGCGGGGGAATTTTAATTCACCCCTCCACTTT; CDR3aa: CASSLGRGNFNSPLHF
d_gene: NA; v_gene: TRBV7-9; len: 13; j_gene: TRBJ2-7; abundance: NA; CDR3nt: TGTGCCAGCAGCTTAGCGGAAGGGGGCGAGCAGTACTTC; CDR3aa: CASSLAEGGEQYF
d_gene: NA; v_gene: TRBV28; len: 18; j_gene: TRBJ2-6; abundance: NA; CDR3nt: TGTGCCAGCAAATTTAACCCGGGACGGATCTCTGGGGCCAACGTCCTGACTTTC; CDR3aa: CASKFNPGRISGANVLTF
d_gene: NA; v_gene: TRBV7-9; len: 11; j_gene: TRBJ1-2; abundance: NA; CDR3nt: TGTGCCAGCAGCTTATACTATGGCTACACCTTC; CDR3aa: CASSLYYGYTF
d_gene: TRBD2; v_gene: TRBV7-3; len: 13; j_gene: TRBJ2-1; abundance: NA; CDR3nt: TGTGCCAGCAGCCCCGGGGGGATCAATGAGCAGTTCTTC; CDR3aa: CASSPGGINEQFF
d_gene: NA; v_gene: TRBV20-1; len: 10; j_gene: TRBJ2-7; abundance: NA; CDR3nt: TGCAGTGTGGAGGGCTACGAGCAGTACTTC; CDR3aa: CSVEGYEQYF
d_gene: TRBD1; v_gene: TRBV2; len: 13; j_gene: TRBJ1-1; abundance: NA; CDR3nt: TGTGCCAGCATCAGGACAGGAAACACTGAAGCTTTCTTT; CDR3aa: CASIRTGNTEAFF
d_gene: NA; v_gene: TRBV6-1; len: 15; j_gene: TRBJ1-3; abundance: NA; CDR3nt: TGTGCCAGCAGTGTACAGGGTGGATTTGGAAACACCATATATTTT; CDR3aa: CASSVQGGFGNTIYF
d_gene: TRBD1; v_gene: TRBV30; len: 13; j_gene: TRBJ1-5; abundance: NA; CDR3nt: TGTGCCTGGAGTAATACAGGGGCTCAGCCCCAGCATTTT; CDR3aa: CAWSNTGAQPQHF
d_gene: NA; v_gene: TRBV18; len: 16; j_gene: TRBJ1-1; abundance: NA; CDR3nt: TGTGCCAGCTCACCATTTGGGGTCGGCGCGGGGACTGAAGCTTTCTTT; CDR3aa: CASSPFGVGAGTEAFF
d_gene: NA; v_gene: TRBV11-2; len: 16; j_gene: TRBJ2-7; abundance: NA; CDR3nt: TGTGCCAGCAGCTTAGATGGCGCGTTTGATCTCTACGAGCAGTACTTC; CDR3aa: CASSLDGAFDLYEQYF
d_gene: NA; v_gene: TRBV7-2; len: 15; j_gene: TRBJ1-1; abundance: NA; CDR3nt: TGTGCCAGCAGCTTAGGGGGGGTGCTGAACACTGAAGCTTTCTTT; CDR3aa: CASSLGGVLNTEAFF
d_gene: NA; v_gene: TRBV5-1; len: 14; j_gene: TRBJ2-7; abundance: NA; CDR3nt: TGCGCCAGCAGCCCAAATGGCGGGGTCTACGAGCAGTACTTC; CDR3aa: CASSPNGGVYEQYF
d_gene: NA; v_gene: TRBV28; len: 13; j_gene: TRBJ1-1; abundance: NA; CDR3nt: TGTGCCAGCTTAAGGACAGCGAACACTGAAGCTTTCTTT; CDR3aa: CASLRTANTEAFF
d_gene: TRBD2; v_gene: TRBV10-1; len: 15; j_gene: TRBJ2-7; abundance: NA; CDR3nt: TGCGCCAGCAGTGAATTCGGGACTAGCTTCTACGAGCAGTACTTC; CDR3aa: CASSEFGTSFYEQYF
d_gene: NA; v_gene: TRBV9; len: 14; j_gene: TRBJ2-1; abundance: NA; CDR3nt: TGTGCCAGCAGGCCCTTGAGCTCCTACAATGAGCAGTTCTTC; CDR3aa: CASRPLSSYNEQFF
d_gene: TRBD2; v_gene: TRBV7-2; len: 19; j_gene: TRBJ2-4; abundance: NA; CDR3nt: TGTGCCAGCAGCTTAGGGGCGCGGAGACTAGCGGGGGGAAAAAACATTCAGTACTTC; CDR3aa: CASSLGARRLAGGKNIQYF
d_gene: NA; v_gene: TRBV11-2; len: 14; j_gene: TRBJ2-2; abundance: NA; CDR3nt: TGTGCCAGCAGCTTAGATCGGGGTCCCGGGGAGCTGTTTTTT; CDR3aa: CASSLDRGPGELFF
d_gene: TRBD2; v_gene: TRBV4-1; len: 14; j_gene: TRBJ2-7; abundance: NA; CDR3nt: TGCGCCAGCAGCCAAGCAGCTAGCGGGGGCGAGCAGTACTTC; CDR3aa: CASSQAASGGEQYF
d_gene: NA; v_gene: TRBV30; len: 14; j_gene: TRBJ1-3; abundance: NA; CDR3nt: TGTGCCTGGAGTGTAACGGGGCGGGGAAACACCATATATTTT; CDR3aa: CAWSVTGRGNTIYF
d_gene: NA; v_gene: TRBV6-6; len: 16; j_gene: TRBJ2-2; abundance: NA; CDR3nt: TGTGCCAGCAGTTATCGGTGGGGGGGCGGCACCGGGGAGCTGTTTTTT; CDR3aa: CASSYRWGGGTGELFF
d_gene: TRBD2; v_gene: TRBV27; len: 18; j_gene: TRBJ2-1; abundance: NA; CDR3nt: TGTGCCAGCAGTCGGTTTAGCGGGGGGACCAGCTCCTACAATGAGCAGTTCTTC; CDR3aa: CASSRFSGGTSSYNEQFF
d_gene: NA; v_gene: TRBV29-1; len: 11; j_gene: TRBJ1-1; abundance: NA; CDR3nt: TGCAGCGTTCCACAGGGAGTTGAAGCTTTCTTT; CDR3aa: CSVPQGVEAFF
d_gene: NA; v_gene: TRBV7-7; len: 14; j_gene: TRBJ2-2; abundance: few; CDR3nt: TGTGCTAGCAGCTTAGCCGGGTACACCGGGGAGCTGTTTTTT; CDR3aa: CASSLAGYTGELFF